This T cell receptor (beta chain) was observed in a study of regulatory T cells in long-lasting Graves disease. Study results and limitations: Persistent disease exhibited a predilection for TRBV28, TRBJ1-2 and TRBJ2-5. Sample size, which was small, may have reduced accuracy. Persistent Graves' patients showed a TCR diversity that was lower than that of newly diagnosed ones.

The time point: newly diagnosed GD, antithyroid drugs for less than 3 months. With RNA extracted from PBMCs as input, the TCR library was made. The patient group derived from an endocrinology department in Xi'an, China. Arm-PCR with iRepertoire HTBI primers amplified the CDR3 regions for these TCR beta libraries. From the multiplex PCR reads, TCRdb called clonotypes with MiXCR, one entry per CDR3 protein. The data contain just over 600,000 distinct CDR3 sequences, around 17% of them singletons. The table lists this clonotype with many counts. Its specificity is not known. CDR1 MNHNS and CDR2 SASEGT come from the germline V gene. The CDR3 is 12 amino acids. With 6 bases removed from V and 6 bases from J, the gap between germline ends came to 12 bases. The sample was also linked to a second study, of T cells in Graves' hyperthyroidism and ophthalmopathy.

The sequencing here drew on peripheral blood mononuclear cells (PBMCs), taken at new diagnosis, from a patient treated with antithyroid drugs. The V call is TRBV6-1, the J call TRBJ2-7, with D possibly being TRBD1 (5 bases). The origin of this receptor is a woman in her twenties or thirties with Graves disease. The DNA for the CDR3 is TGTGCCAGCAGGAAGGACACTCCCGAGCAGTACTTC. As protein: CASRKDTPEQYF.